This T cell receptor beta chain was captured by sequencing in a study of blood T cell repertoires in COVID-19. Study in general: Nucleic acid was either cDNA or gDNA, and it came from T cells, B-cell-depleted T cells, or PBMCs.

This CDR3 region has 16 residues. Germline CDR1 and CDR2: LNHDA and SQIVND (reference sequence). Trimming cost V 9 bases and J 9 bases; bases outside gene matches: 17. Authors' processing steps: Reference gene primer amplification in the assay estimated nucleated cell counts. Sequenced by immunoSEQ multiplex PCR; TCRdb stores in-frame clones only, minus some. That table is the source of V, J and clone size, and D and trimming were worked out from the DNA. Among approximately 450,000 clones listed, around 88% were seen once. This receptor was taken from a young woman with acute or convalescent COVID-19. The sequencing sample was made of peripheral blood. V and J are TRBV19 and TRBJ1-6; the match to TRBD1 covers 7 bases. DNA for the CDR3: TGTGCCAGCCGTAGGAGGGACAGCCTAGGGGGTTCACCCCTCCACTTT. Translating it yields CASRRRDSLGGSPLHF.